Listed below are T cell receptor beta chains from one sample, sequenced in a study of cytomegalovirus exposure and HLA in healthy donors. TCRdb keeps only in-frame clones here, not all; method: immunoSEQ multiplex PCR. The sample lists 90,000 to 130,000 clones; almost 70% were seen once. The source material was PBMCs. These receptors were obtained from a man aged 25-45 years in good health and CMV-seropositive. CDR3s include the opening cysteine and the closing phenylalanine or tryptophan. The D gene is left open where the match is weak. Clone size is stated in some rows and not others, as once, few, many or a class when expanded.

clone_size	j_call	v_call	d_call	cdr3_nt	cdr3_aa
once	TRBJ2-1	TRBV11-3	TRBD1	TGTGCCAGCAGCTTCCGGGACAGTGTATACAATGAGCAGTTCTTC	CASSFRDSVYNEQFF
.	TRBJ2-4	TRBV29-1	.	TGCAGCGTTCCCGCGGCACAGGGTATTAGAGGGATAGCCAAAAACATTCAGTACTTC	CSVPAAQGIRGIAKNIQYF
.	TRBJ1-6	TRBV6-4	TRBD1	TGTGCCAGCAGTGAGACAGGGAGGCATTCACCCCTCCACTTT	CASSETGRHSPLHF
.	TRBJ1-2	TRBV10-2	.	TGCGCCAGCAGTGAGTCCATTTCGGGACAACCCTATGGCTACACCTTC	CASSESISGQPYGYTF
once	TRBJ2-2	TRBV27	TRBD1	TGTGCCAGCGGCCCCGGGACAGGGGGGACCGGGGAGCTGTTTTTT	CASGPGTGGTGELFF
.	TRBJ2-3	TRBV13	TRBD1	TGTGCCAGCAGCAGCTACAGGGGAATGGGATCAGATACGCAGTATTTT	CASSSYRGMGSDTQYF
.	TRBJ2-7	TRBV29-1	.	TGCAGCACAACCACGGGGTCCTACGAGCAGTACTTC	CSTTTGSYEQYF
.	TRBJ1-1	TRBV19	.	TGTGCCAGTAGTATAATAGGAGGGACTGTGGGGGTTTTCTTT	CASSIIGGTVGVFF
.	TRBJ1-6	TRBV2	.	TGTGCCAGCAGTGCAGGGTCCGGCCTCAATTCACCCCTCCACTTT	CASSAGSGLNSPLHF
once	TRBJ2-3	TRBV2	TRBD1	TGTGCCAGCAGCTGGACAGGGACCACAGATACGCAGTATTTT	CASSWTGTTDTQYF
.	TRBJ2-2	TRBV30	.	TGTGCCTGGACCTCCGGGGGTCCCGGGGAGCTGTTTTTT	CAWTSGGPGELFF
.	TRBJ1-4	TRBV19	TRBD1	TGTGCCAGTAGTTCTGCAGGGGGGGAAAAACTGTTTTTT	CASSSAGGEKLFF
.	TRBJ1-6	TRBV19	.	TGTGCCAGTAGTATCTGGGGCCGGAATAATTCACCCCTCCACTTT	CASSIWGRNNSPLHF
.	TRBJ2-5	TRBV27	.	TGTGCCAGCAGTTTGCTAGCACAAGAGACCCAGTACTTC	CASSLLAQETQYF
few	TRBJ1-1	TRBV5-1	TRBD1	TGCGCCAGCAGCTTGGTACATAGGGGGCCTGAAGCTTTCTTT	CASSLVHRGPEAFF
.	TRBJ2-3	TRBV15	.	TGTGCCACCAGCGCGAGCGGTACTAGCACAGATACGCAGTATTTT	CATSASGTSTDTQYF
.	TRBJ1-1	TRBV13	TRBD1	TGTGCCAGCAGACGAATGGGGACGACAGGGGGCATAACTGAAGCTTTCTTT	CASRRMGTTGGITEAFF
.	TRBJ2-3	TRBV5-1	.	TGCGCCAGCAGCTCCCCGGGTGAAGATACGCAGTATTTT	CASSSPGEDTQYF
few	TRBJ2-1	TRBV5-1	TRBD2	TGCGCCAGCAGCCAAGCGGGAGGGTCAAGTAGGCAGTTCTTC	CASSQAGGSSRQFF
.	TRBJ2-1	TRBV7-8	TRBD1	TGTGCCAGCAGCTTAGCGAGACAGGGCGGTGAGCAGTTCTTC	CASSLARQGGEQFF
.	TRBJ1-4	TRBV9	.	TGTGCCAGCAGCGTAGATGACAGCCCAGCTAATGAAAAACTGTTTTTT	CASSVDDSPANEKLFF
once	TRBJ1-2	TRBV27	.	TGTGCCAGCAGATCCCCTAGAGACTGGAGTCACTATGGCTACACCTTC	CASRSPRDWSHYGYTF
few	TRBJ2-5	TRBV5-1	.	TGCGCCAGCAGCTTTAAAGAGACCCAGTACTTC	CASSFKETQYF